Below, 20 T cell receptor beta chains from the same sample are listed, as sequenced in a study of OX40 agonist ivuxolimab in advanced cancers. Some clones are missing from TCRdb's copy, which holds only in-frame ones; the method was immunoSEQ multiplex PCR. This table holds under 55,000 clones, roughly 88% found once. This sample comprised CD4+ or CD8+ T cells sorted from blood, obtained in a trial of the OX40 agonist ivuxolimab. The source of these receptors is an adult with an advanced solid tumor such as melanoma, head and neck, liver or kidney cancer.

The rearrangement uses TRBV28 and TRBJ1-5; 12 bases match TRBD1. V lost 6 bases, J lost 7 bases, and 10 bases stayed unmatched. Germline V gives CDR1 MDHEN, CDR2 SYDVKM. This CDR3 has 16 amino acids. CDR3 sequence: CASRNPGTGGGQPQHF. Here the CDR3 DNA reads TGTGCCAGCAGGAACCCGGGGACAGGGGGCGGGCAGCCCCAGCATTTT.

This chain connects TRBV28 to TRBJ2-7; a weak D match, TRBD1 (6 bases). Trimming cost V 0 bases and J 5 bases, with 11 bases left between them. The CDR3 covers 14 residues. Germline V gene lookup returns CDR1 MDHEN and CDR2 SYDVKM. The CDR3 region is CASSLWARGHEQYF. The CDR3 DNA follows: TGTGCCAGCAGTTTATGGGCCAGGGGCCACGAGCAGTACTTC.

The chain recombines TRBV5-5 with TRBJ1-3; D unclear. V was clipped by 2 bases and J by 4 bases, with 13 bases between them. Germline values: CDR1 SGHKS, CDR2 YYEKEE (reference sequence). The CDR3 runs to 15 residues. This CDR3 is CASSFTPDRGNTIYF. In DNA form, the CDR3 reads TGTGCCAGCAGCTTCACCCCCGATAGGGGAAACACCATATATTTT.

This chain uses TRBV5-1 with TRBJ2-1, with D perhaps being TRBD1 or TRBD2 (5 bases each). Trimming cost V 1 base and J 8 bases, with 16 bases left between them. The germline V gene encodes CDR1 SGHRS and CDR2 YFSETQ. The CDR3 is made up of 15 amino acids. The CDR3 DNA reads as TGCGCCAGCAGCTTGCGGGACCCCGGGCGCCATGAGCAGTTCTTC. Translating it yields CASSLRDPGRHEQFF. The variable domain in full, with the rest retrieved from reference TRBV5-1 and TRBJ2-1, is KAGVTQTPRYLIKTRGQQVTLSCSPISGHRSVSWYQQTPGQGLQFLFEYFSETQRNKGNFPGRFSGRQFSNSRSEMNVSTLELGDSALYLCASSLRDPGRHEQFFGPGTRLTVL.

This chain connects TRBV27 to TRBJ2-3; D not resolved. This CDR3 spans 13 amino acids. With 3 bases removed from V and 7 bases from J, the gap between germline ends came to 11 bases. The V gene's germline CDR1 is MNHEY and CDR2 SMNVEV (reference sequence). The CDR3, as DNA: TGTGCCAGCAGTTTTTCCGCCCGCAATACGCAGTATTTT. Residues: CASSFSARNTQYF.

This sequence joins TRBV2 and TRBJ2-7; D is unresolved. CDR1 SNHLY and CDR2 FYNNEI come from the germline V gene. This CDR3 has 12 residues. V shed 2 bases and J shed 4 bases, with 6 bases lying between them. CDR3 sequence reads: CASSERTYEQYV. For the CDR3, the DNA is TGTGCCAGCAGTGAAAGAACTTACGAGCAGTACGTC.

The chain is built from TRBV7-2 and TRBJ1-2; D unclear. The germline V and J ends were trimmed by 1 base and 1 base, with 10 bases remaining between them. Germline lookup yields CDR1 SGHTA and CDR2 FQGNSA. CDR3 length: 15 residues. In DNA form, the CDR3 reads TGTGCCAGCAGCTTAGTCCGGTCTGTTAACTATGGCTACACCTTC. This sequence encodes CASSLVRSVNYGYTF.

J is TRBJ1-5 and V is TRBV2; D remains ambiguous. The V and J ends lost 8 bases and 2 bases respectively, with 13 bases between them. CDR3 length: 14 amino acids. Germline CDR1 and CDR2: SNHLY and FYNNEI. The CDR3: CASRGNFGNQPQHF. DNA of the CDR3: TGTGCCAGCCGCGGAAATTTTGGCAATCAGCCCCAGCATTTT.

This chain links TRBV6-9 with TRBJ1-3, with TRBD1 as a possible D gene (6 bases). Between the trimmed V and J ends, which lost 7 bases and 4 bases, there was a span of 14 bases. CDR1 and CDR2 from the germline V gene are MNHGY and SVAAGI. The CDR3 has 14 residues. The CDR3 loop is CASKIQGSGNTIYF. DNA of the CDR3: TGTGCCAGCAAGATACAGGGATCCGGAAACACCATATATTTT.

J is TRBJ2-1 and V is TRBV10-3, with 13 bases lining up with TRBD2. CDR3 length: 17 residues. From germline, CDR1 is ENHRY and CDR2 SYGVKD. V lost 6 bases and J lost 0; bases outside the gene matches: 5. The CDR3 region has the DNA TGTGCCATCAGAAGGACTAGCGGGGGACGCTCCTACAATGAGCAGTTCTTC. Translating gives CAIRRTSGGRSYNEQFF.

This chain joins TRBV7-2 and TRBJ1-4, with D tentatively TRBD1 (5 bases). The CDR3 spans 13 residues. V was cut by 5 bases and J by 5 bases, with 9 bases left in between. CDR1 and CDR2 from the germline V gene are SGHTA and FQGNSA. CDR3 in amino acids: CASSLGTNEKLFF. The CDR3 DNA follows: TGTGCCAGCAGCCTAGGGACGAATGAAAAACTGTTTTTT.

The genes are TRBV18 and TRBJ2-7, with 9 bases aligning to TRBD1. Germline V gene sequence: CDR1 KGHSH, CDR2 LQKENI. The CDR3 loop spans 14 amino acids. V was clipped by 3 bases and J by 5 bases; unmatched bases: 5. In DNA, the CDR3 is TGTGCCAGCTCACCCGGGACAGGGAGGGACGAGCAGTACTTC. Encoded protein: CASSPGTGRDEQYF.

This chain links TRBV13 with TRBJ1-2, with TRBD1 matching over 8 bases. The CDR3 totals 15 residues. Unmatched junction bases numbered 9, after V lost 5 bases and J lost 4 bases. Germline CDR1 is PRHDT and CDR2 is FYEKMQ (reference sequence). In DNA form, the CDR3 reads TGTGCCAGCAGCCCCGGGGACAGGAGCCTCTATGGCTACACCTTC. This translates into CASSPGDRSLYGYTF.

This clone was recorded only once. The chain is built from TRBV28 and TRBJ2-5; 10 positions match TRBD2. CDR1 is MDHEN and CDR2 is SYDVKM in the germline V gene. Trimming took 3 bases from V and 3 from J; bases not matched to a gene: 4. CDR3 size: 15 residues. Written as DNA, the CDR3 is TGTGCCAGCAGTTTTCTAGCGGGAGTCAAAGAGACCCAGTACTTC. It specifies CASSFLAGVKETQYF. The full variable domain, completed using reference TRBV28 and TRBJ2-5, is DVKVTQSSRYLVKRTGEKVFLECVQDMDHENMFWYRQDPGLGLRLIYFSYDVKMKEKGDIPEGYSVSREKKERFSLILESASTNQTSMYLCASSFLAGVKETQYFGPGTRLLVL.

V is TRBV2 and J is TRBJ1-1; D ambiguous. The germline V gene encodes CDR1 SNHLY and CDR2 FYNNEI. The CDR3 length is 14 residues. Trimming pared 3 bases from V and 0 bases from J, leaving 8 bases between. The CDR3 loop reads CASSDYSMNTEAFF. The CDR3 coding sequence is TGTGCCAGCAGTGACTACAGCATGAACACTGAAGCTTTCTTT.

CDR3 in amino acids: CASSPLSGQVSNQPQHF. DNA of the CDR3: TGTGCCAGCAGCCCTCTCTCGGGACAGGTGAGCAATCAGCCCCAGCATTTT. J is TRBJ1-5 and V is TRBV28; 8 nucleotides line up with TRBD1. V dropped 6 bases and J dropped 1; count of bases not matched to a gene: 11. The CDR3 extends over 17 amino acids. Germline lookup yields CDR1 MDHEN and CDR2 SYDVKM.

This clone was recorded only once. The CDR3 region is CASSRTGNYGYTF. In nucleotides, the CDR3 is TGTGCCAGCAGCAGGACAGGAAACTATGGCTACACCTTC. The chain carries TRBV28 and TRBJ1-2; TRBD1 matches at 7 bases. This CDR3 has 13 amino acids. V shed 6 bases and J 2 bases; nucleotides not matched to a gene: 3. Germline assignment: CDR1 MDHEN and CDR2 SYDVKM.

This rearrangement joins TRBV27 to TRBJ2-7; 10 bases are shared with TRBD2. This CDR3 spans 15 amino acids. Germline V gene data show CDR1 as MNHEY and CDR2 as SMNVEV (reference sequence). Here the CDR3 DNA reads TGTGCTCCCCAACAGGCTAGCGGGAGATATTACGAGCAGTACGTC. Translating gives CAPQQASGRYYEQYV.

The chain links TRBV30 to TRBJ1-2, with 9 bases that match TRBD1. The CDR3 length is 14 residues. V shed 1 base, J shed 5 bases, and the junction held 5 bases outside the gene matches. Germline CDR1 is GTSNPN and CDR2 is SVGIG (reference sequence). The CDR3 nucleotides read TGTGCCTGGAGTGCCGGGACAGGGTGGTATGGCTACACCTTC. It codes for CAWSAGTGWYGYTF.

The chain combines TRBV2 with TRBJ2-7; D possibly matches TRBD1 or TRBD2 (7 bases each). Germline values: CDR1 SNHLY, CDR2 FYNNEI. The V end was cut by 8 bases, the J end by 4 bases, with 18 bases between. CDR3 size: 14 residues. CDR3: CASGYRGLRYEQYF. CDR3 bases: TGTGCCAGCGGGTACAGGGGACTACGATACGAGCAGTACTTC.